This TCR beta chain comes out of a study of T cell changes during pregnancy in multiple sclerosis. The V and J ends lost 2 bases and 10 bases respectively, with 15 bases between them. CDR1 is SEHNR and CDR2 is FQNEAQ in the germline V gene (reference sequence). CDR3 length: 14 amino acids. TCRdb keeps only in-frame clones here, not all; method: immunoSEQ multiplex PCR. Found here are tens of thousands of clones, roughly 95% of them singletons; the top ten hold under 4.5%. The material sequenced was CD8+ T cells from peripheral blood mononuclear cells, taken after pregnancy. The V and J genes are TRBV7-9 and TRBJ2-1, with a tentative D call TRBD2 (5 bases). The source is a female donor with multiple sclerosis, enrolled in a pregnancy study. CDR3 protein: CASSLSGEAREQFF. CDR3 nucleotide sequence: TGTGCCAGCAGCTTAAGCGGTGAGGCTCGGGAGCAGTTCTTC.